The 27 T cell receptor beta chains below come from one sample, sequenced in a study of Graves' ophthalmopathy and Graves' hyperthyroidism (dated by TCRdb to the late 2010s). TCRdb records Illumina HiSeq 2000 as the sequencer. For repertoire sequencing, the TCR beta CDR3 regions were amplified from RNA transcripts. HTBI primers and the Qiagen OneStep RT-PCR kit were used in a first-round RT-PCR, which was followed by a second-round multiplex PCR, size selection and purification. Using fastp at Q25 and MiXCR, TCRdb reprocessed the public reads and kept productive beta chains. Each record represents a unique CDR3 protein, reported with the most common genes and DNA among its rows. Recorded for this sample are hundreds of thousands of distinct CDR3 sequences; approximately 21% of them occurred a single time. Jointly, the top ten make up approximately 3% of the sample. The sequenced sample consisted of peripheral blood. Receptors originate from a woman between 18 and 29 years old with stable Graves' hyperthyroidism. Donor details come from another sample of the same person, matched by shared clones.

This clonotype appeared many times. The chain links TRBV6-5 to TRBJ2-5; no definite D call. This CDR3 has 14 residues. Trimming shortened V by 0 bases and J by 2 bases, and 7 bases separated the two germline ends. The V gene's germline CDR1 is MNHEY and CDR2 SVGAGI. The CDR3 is CASSYSPRQETQYF. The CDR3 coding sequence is TGTGCCAGCAGTTACTCGCCTCGACAAGAGACCCAGTACTTC.

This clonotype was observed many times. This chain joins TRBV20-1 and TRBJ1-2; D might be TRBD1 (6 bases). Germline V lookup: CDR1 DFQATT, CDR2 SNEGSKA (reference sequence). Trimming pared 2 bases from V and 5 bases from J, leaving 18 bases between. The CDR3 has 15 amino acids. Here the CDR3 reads CSARTVPRTAYGYTF. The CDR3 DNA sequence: TGCAGTGCTAGAACAGTTCCGAGGACAGCGTATGGCTACACCTTC.

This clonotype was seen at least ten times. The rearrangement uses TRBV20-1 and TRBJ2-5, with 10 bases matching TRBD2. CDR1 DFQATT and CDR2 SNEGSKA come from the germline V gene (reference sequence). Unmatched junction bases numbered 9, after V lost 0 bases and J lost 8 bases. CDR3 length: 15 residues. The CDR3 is CSARDSASGRFTQYF. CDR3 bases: TGCAGTGCTAGAGATTCGGCTAGCGGGAGATTTACCCAGTACTTC.

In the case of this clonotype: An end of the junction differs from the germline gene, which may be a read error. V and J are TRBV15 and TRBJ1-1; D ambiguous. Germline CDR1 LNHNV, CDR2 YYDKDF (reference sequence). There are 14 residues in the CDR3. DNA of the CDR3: TGTGCCACCGGCAGAGATCGGACGAACACTGAAGCTTTCTTT. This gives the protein CATGRDRTNTEAFF.

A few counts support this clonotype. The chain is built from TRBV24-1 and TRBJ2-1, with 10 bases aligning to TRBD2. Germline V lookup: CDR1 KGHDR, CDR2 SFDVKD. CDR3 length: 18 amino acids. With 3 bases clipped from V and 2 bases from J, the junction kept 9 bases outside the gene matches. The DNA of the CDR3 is TGTGCCACCAGTGATACCAGCGGGAGGGATTACCCCTACAATGAGCAGTTCTTC. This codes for CATSDTSGRDYPYNEQFF.

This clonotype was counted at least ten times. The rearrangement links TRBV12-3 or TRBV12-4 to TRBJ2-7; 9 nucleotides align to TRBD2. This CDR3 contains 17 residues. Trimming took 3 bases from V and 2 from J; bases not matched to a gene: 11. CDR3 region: CASSFVSVAGDTYEQYF. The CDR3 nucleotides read TGTGCCAGCAGTTTTGTTTCCGTAGCGGGAGACACCTACGAGCAGTACTTC.

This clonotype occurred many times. CDR3 DNA sequence: TGTGCCAGCAGCGCAGCACAACGCTACGAGCAGTACTTC. It is translated as CASSAAQRYEQYF. The chain joins TRBV6-1 to TRBJ2-7, with D unclear. CDR3 size: 13 residues. Trimming took off 6 bases at V and 3 bases at J, with 12 bases between the two ends. Germline V gene data show CDR1 as MNHNS and CDR2 as SASEGT.

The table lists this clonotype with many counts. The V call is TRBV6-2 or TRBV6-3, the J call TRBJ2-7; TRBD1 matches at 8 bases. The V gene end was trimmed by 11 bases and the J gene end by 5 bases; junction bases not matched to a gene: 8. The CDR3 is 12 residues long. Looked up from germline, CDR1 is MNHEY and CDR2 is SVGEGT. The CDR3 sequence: CAGGQGGHEQYF. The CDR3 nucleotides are TGTGCCGGCGGACAGGGCGGTCACGAGCAGTACTTC.

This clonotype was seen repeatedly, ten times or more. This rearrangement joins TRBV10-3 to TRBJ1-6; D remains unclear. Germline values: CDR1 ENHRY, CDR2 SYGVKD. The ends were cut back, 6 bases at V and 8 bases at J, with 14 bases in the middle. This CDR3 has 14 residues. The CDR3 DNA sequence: TGTGCCATCAGCTCCGGGCCGCTCGATTCACCCCTCCACTTT. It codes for CAISSGPLDSPLHF.

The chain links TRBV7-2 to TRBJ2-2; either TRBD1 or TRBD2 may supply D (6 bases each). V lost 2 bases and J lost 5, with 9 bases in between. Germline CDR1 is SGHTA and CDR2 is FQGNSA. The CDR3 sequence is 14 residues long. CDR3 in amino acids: CASSLKGGTGELFF. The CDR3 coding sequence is TGTGCCAGCAGCTTAAAGGGGGGTACCGGGGAGCTGTTTTTT.

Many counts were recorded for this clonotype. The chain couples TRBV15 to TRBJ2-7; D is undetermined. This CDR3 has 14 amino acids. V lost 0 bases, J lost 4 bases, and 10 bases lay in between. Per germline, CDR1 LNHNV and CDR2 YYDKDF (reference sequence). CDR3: CATSRDKGRYEQYF. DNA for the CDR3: TGTGCCACCAGCAGAGATAAGGGAAGGTACGAGCAGTACTTC.

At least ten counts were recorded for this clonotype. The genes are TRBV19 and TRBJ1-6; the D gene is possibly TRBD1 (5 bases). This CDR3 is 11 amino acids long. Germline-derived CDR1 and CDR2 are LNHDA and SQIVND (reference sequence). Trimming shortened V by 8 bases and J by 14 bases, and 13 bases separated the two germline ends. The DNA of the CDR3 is TGTGCCAGTGGTCGGGTAGGGGCCCTCCACTTT. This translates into CASGRVGALHF.

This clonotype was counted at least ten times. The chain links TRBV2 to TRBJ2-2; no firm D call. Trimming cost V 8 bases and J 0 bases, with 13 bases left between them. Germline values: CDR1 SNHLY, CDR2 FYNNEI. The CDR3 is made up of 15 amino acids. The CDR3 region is CASLIGETNTGELFF. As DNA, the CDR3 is TGTGCCAGCCTGATCGGCGAGACGAACACCGGGGAGCTGTTTTTT.

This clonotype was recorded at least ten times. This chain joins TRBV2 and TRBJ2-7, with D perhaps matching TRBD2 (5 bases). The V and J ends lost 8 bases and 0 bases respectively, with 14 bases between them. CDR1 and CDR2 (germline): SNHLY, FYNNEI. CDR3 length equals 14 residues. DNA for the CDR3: TGTGCCAGCTTCGATGAAGGGAGCTCCTACGAGCAGTACTTC. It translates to CASFDEGSSYEQYF.

The CDR3 nucleotides read TGTGCCAGCAGGGCCTCTAGAAGGTACACCGGGGAGCTGTTTTTT. It is translated as CASRASRRYTGELFF. The V call is TRBV7-9, the J call TRBJ2-2; D is ambiguous. The V end was cut by 6 bases, the J end by 3 bases, with 14 bases between. Germline lookup yields CDR1 SEHNR and CDR2 FQNEAQ (reference sequence). This CDR3 contains 15 residues. The full variable domain, completed using reference TRBV7-9 and TRBJ2-2, is DTGVSQNPRHKITKRGQNVTFRCDPISEHNRLYWYRQTLGQGPEFLTYFQNEAQLEKSRLLSDRFSAERPKGSFSTLEIQRTEQGDSAMYLCASRASRRYTGELFFGEGSRLTVL.

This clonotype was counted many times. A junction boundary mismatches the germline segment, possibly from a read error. CDR3 sequence: CASTIQAGLAKNIKYF. In nucleotides, the CDR3 is TGTGCCAGCACCATACAAGCGGGTCTAGCCAAAAACATTAAGTACTTC. The chain joins TRBV12-3 or TRBV12-4 to TRBJ2-4; weak D call: TRBD2 (6 bases). This CDR3 has 16 residues.

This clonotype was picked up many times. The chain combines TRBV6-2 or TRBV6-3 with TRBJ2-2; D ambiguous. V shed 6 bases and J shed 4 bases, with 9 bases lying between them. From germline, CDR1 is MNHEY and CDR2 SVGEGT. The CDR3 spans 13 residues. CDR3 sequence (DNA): TGTGCCAGCAGGCCTATACTCACCGGGGAGCTGTTTTTT. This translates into CASRPILTGELFF.

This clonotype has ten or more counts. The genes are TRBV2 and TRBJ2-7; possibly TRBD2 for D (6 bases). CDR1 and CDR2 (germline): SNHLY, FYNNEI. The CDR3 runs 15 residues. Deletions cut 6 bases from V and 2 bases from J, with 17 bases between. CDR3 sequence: CASSSGLTVAYEQYF. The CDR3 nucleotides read TGTGCCAGCAGCTCGGGACTGACTGTAGCCTACGAGCAGTACTTC.

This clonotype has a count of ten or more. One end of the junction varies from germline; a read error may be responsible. The CDR3 reads CASSPLTEDQETQYF. The CDR3 DNA follows: TGTGCCAGCAGCCCCCTGACGGAAGATCAAGAGACCCAGTATTTC. The genes are TRBV7-3 and TRBJ2-5; D gene ambiguous. The CDR3 is made up of 15 amino acids. Germline CDR1 is SGHTA and CDR2 is FQGTGA.

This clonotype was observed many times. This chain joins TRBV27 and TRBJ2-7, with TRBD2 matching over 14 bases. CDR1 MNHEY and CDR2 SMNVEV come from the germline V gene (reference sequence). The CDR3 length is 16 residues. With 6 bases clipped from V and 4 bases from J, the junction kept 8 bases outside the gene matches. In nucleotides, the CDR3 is TGTGCCAGCAGGCCTCCGGGACTAGCGGGGGTATACGAGCAGTACTTC. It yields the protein CASRPPGLAGVYEQYF.

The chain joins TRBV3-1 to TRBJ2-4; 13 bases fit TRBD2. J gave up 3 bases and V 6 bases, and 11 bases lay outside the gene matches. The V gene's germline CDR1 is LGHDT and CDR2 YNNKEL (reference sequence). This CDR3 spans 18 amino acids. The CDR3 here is CASSNAGLAGDRKNIQYF. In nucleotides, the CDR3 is TGTGCCAGCAGTAACGCCGGACTAGCGGGAGATCGCAAAAACATTCAGTACTTC.

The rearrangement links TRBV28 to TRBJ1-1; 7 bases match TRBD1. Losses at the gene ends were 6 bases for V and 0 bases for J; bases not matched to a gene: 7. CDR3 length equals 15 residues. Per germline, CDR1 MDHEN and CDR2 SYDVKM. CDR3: CASSLITGVNTEAFF. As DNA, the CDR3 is TGTGCCAGCAGCCTCATAACAGGGGTGAACACTGAAGCTTTCTTT. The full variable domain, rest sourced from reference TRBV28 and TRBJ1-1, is DVKVTQSSRYLVKRTGEKVFLECVQDMDHENMFWYRQDPGLGLRLIYFSYDVKMKEKGDIPEGYSVSREKKERFSLILESASTNQTSMYLCASSLITGVNTEAFFGQGTRLTVV.

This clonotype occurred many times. CDR3 sequence reads: CASSSTRSNNSPLHF. In DNA form, the CDR3 reads TGTGCCAGCAGCTCGACAAGATCGAATAATTCACCCCTCCACTTT. The chain uses TRBV7-9 and TRBJ1-6; D is uncertain. The CDR3 loop spans 15 amino acids. CDR1 and CDR2 from the germline V gene are SEHNR and FQNEAQ (reference sequence). V lost 4 bases to trimming and J lost 5 bases, with 12 bases between them.

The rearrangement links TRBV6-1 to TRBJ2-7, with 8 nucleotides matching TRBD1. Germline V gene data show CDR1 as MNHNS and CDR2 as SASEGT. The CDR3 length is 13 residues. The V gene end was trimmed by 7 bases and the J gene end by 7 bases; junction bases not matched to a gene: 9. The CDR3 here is CASTRARGLEQYF. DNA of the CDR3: TGTGCCAGCACTCGGGCCAGGGGGCTTGAGCAGTACTTC.

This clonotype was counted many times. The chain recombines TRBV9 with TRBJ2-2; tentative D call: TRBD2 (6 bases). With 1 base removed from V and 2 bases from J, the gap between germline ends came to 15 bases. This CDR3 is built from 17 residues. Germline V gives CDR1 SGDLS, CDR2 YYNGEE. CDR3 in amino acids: CASSVSTSRLNTGELFF. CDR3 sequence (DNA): TGTGCCAGCAGCGTATCAACTAGCAGATTAAACACCGGGGAGCTGTTTTTT.

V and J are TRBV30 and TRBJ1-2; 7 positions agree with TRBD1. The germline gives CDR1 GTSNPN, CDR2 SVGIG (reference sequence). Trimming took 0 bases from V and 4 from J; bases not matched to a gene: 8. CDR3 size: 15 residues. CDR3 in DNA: TGTGCCTGGAGTGTACCCGACAGGGAGAGCTATGGCTACACCTTC. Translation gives CAWSVPDRESYGYTF.

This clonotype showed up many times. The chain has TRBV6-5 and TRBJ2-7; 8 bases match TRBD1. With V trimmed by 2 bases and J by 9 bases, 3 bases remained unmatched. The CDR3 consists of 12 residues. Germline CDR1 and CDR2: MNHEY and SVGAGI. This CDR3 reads CASSYGQGRQYF. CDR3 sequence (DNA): TGTGCCAGCAGTTACGGACAGGGTAGGCAGTACTTC.